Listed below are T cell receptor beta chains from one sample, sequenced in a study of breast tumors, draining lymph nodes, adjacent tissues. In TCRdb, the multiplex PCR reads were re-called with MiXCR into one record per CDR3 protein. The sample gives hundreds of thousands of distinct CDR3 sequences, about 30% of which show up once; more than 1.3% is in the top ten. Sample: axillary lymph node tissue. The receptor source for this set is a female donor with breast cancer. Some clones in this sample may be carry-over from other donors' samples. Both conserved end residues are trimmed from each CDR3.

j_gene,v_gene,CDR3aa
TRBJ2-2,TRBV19,ASSPRTISNTGELF
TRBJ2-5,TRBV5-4,ACAPAPQETQY
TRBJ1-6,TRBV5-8,ASSLRPPGQTNSPLH
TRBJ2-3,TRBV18,ASSEEGTDTQY
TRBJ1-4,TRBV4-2,ASSHRVLNRNEKLF
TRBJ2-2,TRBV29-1,SVEGSGELF
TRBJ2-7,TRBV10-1,ASSDLKFGTYEQY
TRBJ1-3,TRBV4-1,ASRPGTGWGNTIY
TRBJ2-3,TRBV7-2,ASTTQVLGSEQY
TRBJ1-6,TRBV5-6,ASSRGVSGGIPNSPLH
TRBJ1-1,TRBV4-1,ASSTRQVTGAEAF
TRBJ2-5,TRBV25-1,ASSEFKTQY
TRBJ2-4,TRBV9,ASSPQGLAGGVAKNIQY
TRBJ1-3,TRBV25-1,ASSDRGGNTIY
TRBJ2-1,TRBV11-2,ASSLDPPASRNEQF
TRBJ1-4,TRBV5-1,ASSLVGGEKLF
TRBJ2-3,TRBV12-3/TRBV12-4,ASSPSGRAADTQY
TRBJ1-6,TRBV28,ASHRGRVDSPLH
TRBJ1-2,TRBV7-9,ASSFGWDYGYT
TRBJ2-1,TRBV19,ASSGTSGTYNEQF
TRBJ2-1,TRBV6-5,ASSPSGRGQQF
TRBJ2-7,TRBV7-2,ASSLERLVPQY
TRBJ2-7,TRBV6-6,ASSPSFGGAAYEQY
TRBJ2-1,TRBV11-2,ASQSGGSGEQF
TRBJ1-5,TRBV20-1,SAIPDRGSNQPQH
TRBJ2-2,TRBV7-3,ASSFGGRAVGELF
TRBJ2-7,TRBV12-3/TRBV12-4,ASSRPGTTNEQY